Listed below are T cell receptor beta chains from one sample, sequenced in a study of beta chain features in type 1 diabetes. The method was immunoSEQ multiplex PCR; TCRdb's version includes in-frame clones alone and lacks a portion of them. The table records 600,000 or so clones, around 15% of them present only once. The sample was naive CD4+ T cells from blood. The receptors derive from a young man with type 1 diabetes. Both conserved end residues are trimmed from each CDR3. Fields, in order: CDR3 protein, V gene, CDR3 length, D gene. The D gene is left open where the match is weak.

ASSLRTSGGDEQF TRBV5-1 13 TRBD2
SVSSRTAQNTEAF TRBV29-1 13 .
ASSLQGTEAF TRBV4-3 10 .
AWKPPGPAQY TRBV30 10 .
ASSKEIYYEQY TRBV6-5 11 .
ASSVFIRDGTGNTGELF TRBV9 17 TRBD1
ASKRALSSYEQY TRBV28 12 .
ASSVGRDTEAF TRBV9 11 .
ASSRRMAAENTGELF TRBV19 15 .
ASSLEGIRTEAF TRBV28 12 .
ASSQGSENQPQH TRBV6-5 12 .
ASSEFGEYYGYT TRBV25-1 12 .
ASSLAKGQALYEQY TRBV5-6 14 .
ASSVGSGGTDTQY TRBV9 13 TRBD2
ASSGRGNYGYT TRBV6-6 11 .
ASSPVGGLTEAF TRBV11-1 12 .
ASSQGSRTHQETQY TRBV16 14 .
ASSLKTSYGYT TRBV11-2 11 .
AWGTGGNQPQH TRBV30 11 TRBD1
ASRRVGRNPGNTIY TRBV27 14 .
SVGRTLNTGELF TRBV29-1 12 .
ASSQGIVLGANVLT TRBV14 14 .
AWSSKGGQFTDTQY TRBV30 14 .
ASSETSGAYGELF TRBV25-1 13 .
AWSLLTGTEYSPLH TRBV30 14 TRBD1
ASSASGHTDTQY TRBV11-3 12 .
ASSSSSGRYTGELF TRBV7-2 14 TRBD2
ASSQHPISGRGQSSYEQY TRBV4-2 18 TRBD2
ASSAGTSGNQETQY TRBV5-1 14 TRBD2